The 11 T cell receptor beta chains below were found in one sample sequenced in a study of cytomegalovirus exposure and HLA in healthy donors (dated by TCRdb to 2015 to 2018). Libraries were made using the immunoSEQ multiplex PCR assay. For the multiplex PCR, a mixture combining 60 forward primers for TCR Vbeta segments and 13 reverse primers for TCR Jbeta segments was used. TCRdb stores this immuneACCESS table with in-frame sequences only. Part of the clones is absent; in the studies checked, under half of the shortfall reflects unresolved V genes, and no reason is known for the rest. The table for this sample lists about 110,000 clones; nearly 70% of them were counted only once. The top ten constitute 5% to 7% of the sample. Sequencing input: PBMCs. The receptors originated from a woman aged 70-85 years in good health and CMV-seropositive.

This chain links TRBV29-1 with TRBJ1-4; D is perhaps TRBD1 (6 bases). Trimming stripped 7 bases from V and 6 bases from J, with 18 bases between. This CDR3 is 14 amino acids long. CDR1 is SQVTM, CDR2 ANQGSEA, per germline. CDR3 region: CSAAGTPRDEKLFF. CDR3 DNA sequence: TGCAGCGCCGCCGGGACACCCAGGGATGAAAAACTGTTTTTT.

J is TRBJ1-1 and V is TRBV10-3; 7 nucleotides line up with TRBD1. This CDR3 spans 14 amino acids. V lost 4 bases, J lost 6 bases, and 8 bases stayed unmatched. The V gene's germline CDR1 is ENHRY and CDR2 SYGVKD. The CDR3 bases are TGTGCCATCAGTGCGCCTGGACAGGTTGCTGAAGCTTTCTTT. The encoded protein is CAISAPGQVAEAFF.

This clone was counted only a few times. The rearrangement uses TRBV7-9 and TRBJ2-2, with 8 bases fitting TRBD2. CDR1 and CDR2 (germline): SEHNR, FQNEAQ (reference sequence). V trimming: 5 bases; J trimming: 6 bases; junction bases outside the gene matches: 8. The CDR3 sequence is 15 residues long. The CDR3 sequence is CASSKGLVGAGELFF. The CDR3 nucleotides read TGTGCCAGCAGCAAGGGACTAGTAGGGGCCGGGGAGCTGTTTTTT.

In DNA form, the CDR3 reads TGTGCCAGCAGCCCGCACGGGGAATTAGGCTATGGCTACACCTTC. It encodes CASSPHGELGYGYTF. The chain uses TRBV7-9 and TRBJ1-2; D remains unclear. This CDR3 is built from 15 residues. Trimming left V 5 bases short and J 4 bases short, with 17 bases between. Germline lookup yields CDR1 SEHNR and CDR2 FQNEAQ (reference sequence).

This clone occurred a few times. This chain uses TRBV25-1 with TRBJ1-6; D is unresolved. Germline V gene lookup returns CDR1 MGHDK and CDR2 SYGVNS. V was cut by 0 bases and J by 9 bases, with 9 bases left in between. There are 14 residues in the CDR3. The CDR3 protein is CASSEYLSLSPLHF. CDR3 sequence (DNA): TGTGCCAGCAGTGAATACCTCTCTCTTTCACCCCTCCACTTT.

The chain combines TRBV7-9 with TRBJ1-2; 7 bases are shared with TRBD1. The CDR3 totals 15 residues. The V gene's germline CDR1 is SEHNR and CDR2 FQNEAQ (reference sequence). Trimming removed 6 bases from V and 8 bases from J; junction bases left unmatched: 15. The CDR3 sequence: CASRPQTGSDGGYTF. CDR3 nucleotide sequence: TGTGCCAGCAGACCCCAGACAGGGTCCGACGGAGGCTACACCTTC.

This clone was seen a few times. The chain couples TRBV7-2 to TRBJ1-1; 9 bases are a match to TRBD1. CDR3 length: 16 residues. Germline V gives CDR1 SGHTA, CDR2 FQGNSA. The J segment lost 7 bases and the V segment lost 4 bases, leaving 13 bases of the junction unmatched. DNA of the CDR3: TGTGCCAGCAGCTCCCTGGGCGGACAGGGGACAATTGAAGCTTTCTTT. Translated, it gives CASSSLGGQGTIEAFF. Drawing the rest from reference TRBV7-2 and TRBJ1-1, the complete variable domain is GAGVSQSPSNKVTEKGKDVELRCDPISGHTALYWYRQSLGQGLEFLIYFQGNSAPDKSGLPSDRFSAERTGGSVSTLTIQRTQQEDSAVYLCASSSLGGQGTIEAFFGQGTRLTVV.

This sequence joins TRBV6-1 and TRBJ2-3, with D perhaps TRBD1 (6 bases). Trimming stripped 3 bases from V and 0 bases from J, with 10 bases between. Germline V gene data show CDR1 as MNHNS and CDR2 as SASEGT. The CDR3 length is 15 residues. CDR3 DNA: TGTGCCAGCAGTGATGGCCAGGGGAGCACAGATACGCAGTATTTT. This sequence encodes CASSDGQGSTDTQYF.

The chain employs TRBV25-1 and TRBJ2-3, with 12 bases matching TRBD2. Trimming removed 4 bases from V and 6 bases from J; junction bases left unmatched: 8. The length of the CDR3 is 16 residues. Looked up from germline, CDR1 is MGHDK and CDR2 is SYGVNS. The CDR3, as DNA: TGTGCCAGCAGTGCCCTAGCGGGGGGGCGAGCGGATACGCAGTATTTT. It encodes CASSALAGGRADTQYF.

CDR3 loop: CSVAGGDYSTDTQYF. CDR3 bases: TGCAGCGTAGCGGGGGGGGACTACAGCACAGATACGCAGTATTTT. V gene TRBV29-1 combines with J gene TRBJ2-3; TRBD2 matches at 10 bases. The germline V gene has CDR1 SQVTM and CDR2 ANQGSEA. The CDR3 covers 15 residues. V was clipped by 6 bases and J by 0 bases; unmatched bases: 6.

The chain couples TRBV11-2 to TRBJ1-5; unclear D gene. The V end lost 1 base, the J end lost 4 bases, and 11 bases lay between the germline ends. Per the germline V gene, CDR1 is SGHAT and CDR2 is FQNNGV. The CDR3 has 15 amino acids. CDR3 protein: CASSLGGQLNQPQHF. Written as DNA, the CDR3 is TGTGCCAGCAGCTTAGGAGGCCAGTTAAATCAGCCCCAGCATTTT.